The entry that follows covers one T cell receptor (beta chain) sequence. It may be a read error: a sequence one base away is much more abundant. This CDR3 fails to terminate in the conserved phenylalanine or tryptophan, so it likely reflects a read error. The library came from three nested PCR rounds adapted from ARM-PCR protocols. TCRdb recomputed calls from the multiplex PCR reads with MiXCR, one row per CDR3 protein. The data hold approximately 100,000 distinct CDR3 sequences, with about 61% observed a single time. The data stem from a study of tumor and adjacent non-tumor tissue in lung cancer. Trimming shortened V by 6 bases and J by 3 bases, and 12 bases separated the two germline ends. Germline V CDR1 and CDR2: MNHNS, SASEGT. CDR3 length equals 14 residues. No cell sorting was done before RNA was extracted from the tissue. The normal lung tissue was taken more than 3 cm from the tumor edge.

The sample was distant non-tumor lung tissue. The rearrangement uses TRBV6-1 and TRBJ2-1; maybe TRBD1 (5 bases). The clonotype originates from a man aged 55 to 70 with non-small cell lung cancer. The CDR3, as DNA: TGTGCCAGCAGAAGACAGAGAAACTACAATGAGCAGTTCTAC. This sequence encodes CASRRQRNYNEQFY.